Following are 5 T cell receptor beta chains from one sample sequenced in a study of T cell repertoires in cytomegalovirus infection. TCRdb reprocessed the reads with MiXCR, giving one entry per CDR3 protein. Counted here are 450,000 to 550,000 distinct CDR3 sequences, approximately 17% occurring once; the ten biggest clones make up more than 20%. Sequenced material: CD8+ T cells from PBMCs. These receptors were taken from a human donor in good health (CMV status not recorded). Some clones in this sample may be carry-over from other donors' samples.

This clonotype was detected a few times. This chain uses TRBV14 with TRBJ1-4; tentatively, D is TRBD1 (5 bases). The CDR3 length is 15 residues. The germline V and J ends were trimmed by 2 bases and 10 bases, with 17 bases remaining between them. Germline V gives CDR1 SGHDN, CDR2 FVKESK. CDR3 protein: CASSQRGGLGVKLFF. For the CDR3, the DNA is TGTGCCAGCAGCCAACGGGGCGGCCTTGGTGTAAAACTGTTTTTT.

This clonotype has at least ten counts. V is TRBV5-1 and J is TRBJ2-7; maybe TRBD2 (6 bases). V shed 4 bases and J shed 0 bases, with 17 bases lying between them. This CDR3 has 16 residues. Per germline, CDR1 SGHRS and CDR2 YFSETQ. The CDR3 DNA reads TGCGCCAGCAGCACTGGAGGTAGCGGTTTCTCCTACGAGCAGTACTTC. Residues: CASSTGGSGFSYEQYF.

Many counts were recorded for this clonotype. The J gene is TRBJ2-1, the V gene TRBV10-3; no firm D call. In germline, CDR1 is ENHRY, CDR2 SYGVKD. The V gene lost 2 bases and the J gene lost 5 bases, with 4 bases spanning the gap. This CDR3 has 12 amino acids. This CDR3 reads CAISEGNNEQFF. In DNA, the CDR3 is TGTGCCATCAGTGAGGGGAACAATGAGCAGTTCTTC.

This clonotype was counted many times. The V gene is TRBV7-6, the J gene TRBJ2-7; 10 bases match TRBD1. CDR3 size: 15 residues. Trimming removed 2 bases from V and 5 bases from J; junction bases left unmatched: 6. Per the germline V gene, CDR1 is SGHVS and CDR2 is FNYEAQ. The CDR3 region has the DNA TGTGCCAGCAGCTTAACGGGACAGGGGATCAACGAGCAGTACTTC. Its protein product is CASSLTGQGINEQYF.

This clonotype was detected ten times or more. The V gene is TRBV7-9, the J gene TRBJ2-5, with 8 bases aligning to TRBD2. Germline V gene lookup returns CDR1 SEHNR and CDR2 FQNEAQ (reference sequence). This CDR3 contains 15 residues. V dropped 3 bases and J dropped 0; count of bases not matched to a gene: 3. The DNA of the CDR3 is TGTGCCAGCAGCTTTCTACTAGCGGACCAAGAGACCCAGTACTTC. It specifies CASSFLLADQETQYF.